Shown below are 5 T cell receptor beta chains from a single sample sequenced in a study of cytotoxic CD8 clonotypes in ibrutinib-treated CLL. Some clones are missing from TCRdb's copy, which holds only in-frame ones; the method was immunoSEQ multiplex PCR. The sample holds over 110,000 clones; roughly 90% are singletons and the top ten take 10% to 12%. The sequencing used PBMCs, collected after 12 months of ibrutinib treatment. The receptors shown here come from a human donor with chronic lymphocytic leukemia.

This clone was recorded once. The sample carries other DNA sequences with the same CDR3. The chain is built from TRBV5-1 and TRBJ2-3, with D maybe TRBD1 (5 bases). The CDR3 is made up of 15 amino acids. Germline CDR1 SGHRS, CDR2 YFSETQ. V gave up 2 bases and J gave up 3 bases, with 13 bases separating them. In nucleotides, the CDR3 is TGCGCCAGCAGCTTAGGGGATAGGGAAACAGATACGCAGTATTTT. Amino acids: CASSLGDRETDTQYF.

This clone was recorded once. CDR3 coding DNA: TGTGCCAGCAGGCGGGACAGGGAAGGCGAGCAGTACTTC. As protein: CASRRDREGEQYF. This sequence joins TRBV27 and TRBJ2-7; 9 bases line up with TRBD1. Germline trimming cut 6 bases from V and 6 bases from J; bases unmatched to any gene: 6. Germline lookup yields CDR1 MNHEY and CDR2 SMNVEV (reference sequence). The CDR3 is 13 amino acids.

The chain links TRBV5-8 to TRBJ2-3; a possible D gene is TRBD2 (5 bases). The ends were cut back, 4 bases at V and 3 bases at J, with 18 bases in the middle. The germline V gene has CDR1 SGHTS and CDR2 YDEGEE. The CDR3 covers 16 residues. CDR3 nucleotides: TGTGCCAGCAGCCCGGAAGGGCAGGAGGAGACAGATACGCAGTATTTT. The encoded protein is CASSPEGQEETDTQYF.

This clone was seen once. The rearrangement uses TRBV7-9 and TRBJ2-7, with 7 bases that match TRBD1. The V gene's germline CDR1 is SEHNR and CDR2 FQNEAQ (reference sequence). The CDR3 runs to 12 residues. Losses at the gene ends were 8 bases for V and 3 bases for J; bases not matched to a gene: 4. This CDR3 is CASRQGDYEQYF. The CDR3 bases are TGTGCCAGCCGTCAGGGGGACTACGAGCAGTACTTC.

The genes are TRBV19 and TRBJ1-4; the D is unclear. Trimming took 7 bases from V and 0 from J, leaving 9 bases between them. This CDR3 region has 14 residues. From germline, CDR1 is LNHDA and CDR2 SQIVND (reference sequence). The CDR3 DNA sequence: TGTGCCAGTAAAGTCATTGCAACTAATGAAAAACTGTTTTTT. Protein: CASKVIATNEKLFF.